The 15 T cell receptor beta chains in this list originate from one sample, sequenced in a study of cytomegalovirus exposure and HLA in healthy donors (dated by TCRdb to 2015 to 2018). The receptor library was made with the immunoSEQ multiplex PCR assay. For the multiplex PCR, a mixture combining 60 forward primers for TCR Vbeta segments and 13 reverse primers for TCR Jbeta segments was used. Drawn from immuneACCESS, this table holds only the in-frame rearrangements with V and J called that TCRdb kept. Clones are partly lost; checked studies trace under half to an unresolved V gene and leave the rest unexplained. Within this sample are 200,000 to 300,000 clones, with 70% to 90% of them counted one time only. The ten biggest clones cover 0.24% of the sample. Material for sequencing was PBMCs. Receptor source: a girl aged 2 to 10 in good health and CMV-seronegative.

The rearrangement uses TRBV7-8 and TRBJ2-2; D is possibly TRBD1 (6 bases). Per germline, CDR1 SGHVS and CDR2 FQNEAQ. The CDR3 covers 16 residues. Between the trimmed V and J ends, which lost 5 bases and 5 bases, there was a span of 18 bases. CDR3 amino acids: CASSDSGAIRTGELFF. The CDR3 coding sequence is TGTGCCAGCAGCGACTCAGGGGCTATTAGGACCGGGGAGCTGTTTTTT.

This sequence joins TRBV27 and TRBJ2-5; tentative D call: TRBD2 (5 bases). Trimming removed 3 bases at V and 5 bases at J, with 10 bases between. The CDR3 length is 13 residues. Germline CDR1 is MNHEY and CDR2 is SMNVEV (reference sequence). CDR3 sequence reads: CASSLGVGETQYF. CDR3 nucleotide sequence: TGTGCCAGCAGTTTGGGAGTCGGGGAGACCCAGTACTTC.

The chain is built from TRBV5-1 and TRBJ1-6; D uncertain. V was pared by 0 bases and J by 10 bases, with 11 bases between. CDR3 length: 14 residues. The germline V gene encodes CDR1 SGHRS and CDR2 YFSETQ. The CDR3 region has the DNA TGCGCCAGCAGCTTGGAAGGGAGAGCCTCACCCCTCCACTTT. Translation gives CASSLEGRASPLHF.

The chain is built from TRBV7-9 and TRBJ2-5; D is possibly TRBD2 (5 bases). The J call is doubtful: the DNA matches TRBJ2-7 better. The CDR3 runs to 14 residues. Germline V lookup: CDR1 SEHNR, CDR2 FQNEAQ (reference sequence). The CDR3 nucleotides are TGTGCCAGCAGCGTTTCCGGGAACACCTACGAGCAGTACTTC. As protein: CASSVSGNTYEQYF.

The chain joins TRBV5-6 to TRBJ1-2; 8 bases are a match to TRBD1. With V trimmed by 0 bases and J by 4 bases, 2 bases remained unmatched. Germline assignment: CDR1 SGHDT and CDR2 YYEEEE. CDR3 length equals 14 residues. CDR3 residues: CASSLGQGTYGYTF. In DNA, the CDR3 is TGTGCCAGCAGCTTGGGACAGGGGACCTATGGCTACACCTTC.

CDR3 nucleotide sequence: TGCGCCAGCAGCCCCGCCCTAGCGGGCCAAGAGACCCAGTACTTC. This translates into CASSPALAGQETQYF. This chain uses TRBV4-1 with TRBJ2-5; TRBD2 aligns across 8 bases. This CDR3 spans 15 amino acids. The ends lost 4 bases at V and 1 base at J; junction bases unmatched: 5. Looked up from germline, CDR1 is MGHRA and CDR2 is YSYEKL.

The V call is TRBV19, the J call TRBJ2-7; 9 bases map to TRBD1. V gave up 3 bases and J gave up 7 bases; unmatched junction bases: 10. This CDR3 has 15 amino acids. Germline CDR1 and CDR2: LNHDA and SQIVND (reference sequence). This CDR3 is CASSISGQGVAEQYF. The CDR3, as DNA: TGTGCCAGTAGTATCTCGGGACAGGGAGTCGCGGAGCAGTACTTC.

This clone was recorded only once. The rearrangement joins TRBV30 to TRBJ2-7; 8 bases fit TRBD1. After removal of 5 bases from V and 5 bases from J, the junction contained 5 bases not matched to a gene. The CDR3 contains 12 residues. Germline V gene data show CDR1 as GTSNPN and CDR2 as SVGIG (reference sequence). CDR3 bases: TGTGCCTGGGCAGGGGGCGGGAACGAGCAGTACTTC. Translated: CAWAGGGNEQYF.

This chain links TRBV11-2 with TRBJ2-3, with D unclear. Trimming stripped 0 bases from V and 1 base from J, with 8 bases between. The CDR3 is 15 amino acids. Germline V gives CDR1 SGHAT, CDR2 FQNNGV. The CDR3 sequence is CASSLELPGTDTQYF. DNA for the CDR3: TGTGCCAGCAGCTTAGAACTCCCTGGCACAGATACGCAGTATTTT.

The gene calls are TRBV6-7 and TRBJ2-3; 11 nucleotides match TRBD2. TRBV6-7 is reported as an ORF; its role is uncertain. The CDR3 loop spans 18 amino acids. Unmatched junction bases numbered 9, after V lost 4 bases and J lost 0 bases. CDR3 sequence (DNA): TGTGCCAGCAGTTGCGCCCTGGGACTAGCGGCTAGCACAGATACGCAGTATTTT. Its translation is CASSCALGLAASTDTQYF.

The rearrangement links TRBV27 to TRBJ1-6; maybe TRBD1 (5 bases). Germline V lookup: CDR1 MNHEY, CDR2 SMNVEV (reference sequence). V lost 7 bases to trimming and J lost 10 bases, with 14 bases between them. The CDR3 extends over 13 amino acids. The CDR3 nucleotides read TGTGCCAGCAACCAGGGAATAGGGTCACCCCTCCACTTT. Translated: CASNQGIGSPLHF.

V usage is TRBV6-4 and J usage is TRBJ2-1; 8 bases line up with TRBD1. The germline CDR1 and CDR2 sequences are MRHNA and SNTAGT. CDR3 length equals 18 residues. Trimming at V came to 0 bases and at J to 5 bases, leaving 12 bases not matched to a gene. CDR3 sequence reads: CASSDSAGGLPFDNEQFF. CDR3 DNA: TGTGCCAGCAGTGACTCGGCAGGGGGCCTACCTTTTGACAATGAGCAGTTCTTC.

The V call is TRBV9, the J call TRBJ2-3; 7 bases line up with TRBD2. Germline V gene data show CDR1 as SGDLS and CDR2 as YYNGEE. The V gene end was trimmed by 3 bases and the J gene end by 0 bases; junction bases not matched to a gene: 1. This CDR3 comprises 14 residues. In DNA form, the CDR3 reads TGTGCCAGCAGCGGTAGCGGGAGCACAGATACGCAGTATTTT. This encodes CASSGSGSTDTQYF.

The chain's CDR3 is CASSQDILPRQGLGPQHF. The CDR3 nucleotides are TGCGCCAGCAGCCAAGATATACTTCCCCGACAGGGGCTCGGACCCCAGCATTTT. The chain is built from TRBV4-1 and TRBJ1-5, with TRBD1 matching 8 bases. CDR1 and CDR2 from the germline V gene are MGHRA and YSYEKL. CDR3 length: 18 amino acids. V shed 0 bases and J 10 bases; nucleotides not matched to a gene: 17.

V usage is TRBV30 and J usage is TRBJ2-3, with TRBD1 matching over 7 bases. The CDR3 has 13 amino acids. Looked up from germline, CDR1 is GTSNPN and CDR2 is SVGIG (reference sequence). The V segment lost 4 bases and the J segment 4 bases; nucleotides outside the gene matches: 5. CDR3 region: CAWTKGAADTQYF. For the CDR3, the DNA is TGTGCCTGGACTAAGGGGGCGGCAGATACGCAGTATTTT.